This T cell receptor (beta chain) is from a study of CD8 T cell repertoires and HIV-1 epitope variants. This clone was found once. Method: immunoSEQ multiplex PCR; TCRdb's copy keeps in-frame clones and lacks some. Counted here are some 100,000 clones, 60% to 80% occurring once; the ten biggest clones make up 20% to 30%. Sequenced: uncultured baseline CD8+ T cells from peripheral blood mononuclear cells (PBMCs). This TCR was sampled from a male donor with HIV.

CDR3 sequence reads: CASSPGQRQYGYTF. The DNA of the CDR3 is TGCGCCAGCAGCCCGGGACAGAGACAGTATGGCTACACCTTC. The chain recombines TRBV5-1 with TRBJ1-2; 7 nucleotides line up with TRBD1. This CDR3 contains 14 residues. Trimming cost V 4 bases and J 5 bases; bases outside gene matches: 8. Per the germline V gene, CDR1 is SGHRS and CDR2 is YFSETQ.